Listed below are T cell receptor beta chains from one sample, sequenced in a study of T cell responses to AZD1222 COVID-19 vaccine. Repertoires were generated with immunoSEQ multiplex PCR, while TCRdb's copy carries only in-frame clones and drops some. The sample lists approximately 130,000 clones, roughly 93% occurring once. This material consisted of peripheral blood, taken on day 0 of AZD1222 vaccination. These receptors all stem from an adult in good health. CDR3s include the opening cysteine and the closing phenylalanine or tryptophan. Fields, in order: J gene, clone size, D gene, V gene, CDR3 DNA, CDR3 protein. The D gene is left open where the match is weak. The size field is filled for only some rows; it gives once, few, many or a size class.

>TRBJ2-5|NA|TRBD2|TRBV5-8
TGTGCCAGTCAACTAGCGGGAGTAGGTCAAGAGACCCAGTACTTC
CASQLAGVGQETQYF
>TRBJ2-7|once|NA|TRBV15
TGTGCCACCAGCAGAGATTATGCTGCCGGGCAGTACTTC
CATSRDYAAGQYF
>TRBJ2-1|NA|TRBD1|TRBV12-5
TGTGCTAGTGGTTTGGGCACAGGGGGCTGGTCCTACAATGAGCAGTTCTTC
CASGLGTGGWSYNEQFF
>TRBJ2-1|once|NA|TRBV6-2/TRBV6-3
TGTGCCAGCAGTACCAGGACTTTTTGGGGGAATAATGAGCAGTTCTTC
CASSTRTFWGNNEQFF
>TRBJ2-1|NA|TRBD1|TRBV18
TGTGCCAGCTCACCGGGACAGAACAATGAGCAGTTCTTC
CASSPGQNNEQFF
>TRBJ1-5|NA|NA|TRBV7-2
TGTGCCAGCAGCTTACAGGACCAGCCCCAGCATTTT
CASSLQDQPQHF
>TRBJ2-4|NA|NA|TRBV14
TGTGCCAGCAGCCAAATCTGGGGGGGCCCCGGCGAAAACATTCAGTACTTC
CASSQIWGGPGENIQYF
>TRBJ1-5|few|NA|TRBV27
TGTGCCAGCAGTTTCGTGAGGAATCAGCCCCAGCATTTT
CASSFVRNQPQHF
>TRBJ2-6|NA|TRBD2|TRBV7-9
TGTGCCAGCAGCTTAGCCGGGGGGGCACAGGATGGGGCCAACGTCCTGACTTTC
CASSLAGGAQDGANVLTF
>TRBJ2-2|NA|NA|TRBV6-5
TGTGCCAGCATGGGGGTGGAGCTGTTTTTT
CASMGVELFF
>TRBJ1-5|NA|NA|TRBV28
TGTGCCAGCAACTCCCAGGGGTCCGATCAGCCCCAGCATTTT
CASNSQGSDQPQHF
>TRBJ1-2|NA|NA|TRBV19
TGTGCCATCAAAGGGGGAACCTTTAATGGCTACACCTTC
CAIKGGTFNGYTF
>TRBJ2-3|NA|TRBD1|TRBV24-1
TGTGCCACCAGTGATCCCTTGACAGGGGATACGCAGTATTTT
CATSDPLTGDTQYF
>TRBJ2-7|NA|NA|TRBV15
TGTGCCACCAGCAGAGAGGGCGGGGGCGGATACGAGCAGTACTTC
CATSREGGGGYEQYF
>TRBJ1-1|NA|NA|TRBV6-5
TGTGCCAGCAAACCCGGGACGGCGTCAACTGAAGCTTTCTTT
CASKPGTASTEAFF
>TRBJ1-6|NA|NA|TRBV6-5
TGTGCCAGCAGGGGCCTAAGCTCCTATAATTCACCCCTCCACTTT
CASRGLSSYNSPLHF
>TRBJ2-7|few|NA|TRBV9
TGTGCCAGCAGCGTTTCGCTAGCGATCGAGCAGTACTTC
CASSVSLAIEQYF
>TRBJ2-1|NA|TRBD1|TRBV7-9
TGTGCCAGCGCGACAGGGGGTGAGCAGTTCTTC
CASATGGEQFF
>TRBJ1-6|NA|NA|TRBV5-1
TGCGCCAGCAGCTTGGGACAGGAGAATTCACCCCTCCACTTT
CASSLGQENSPLHF
>TRBJ1-1|NA|TRBD1|TRBV5-6
TGTGCCAGCAGCCGAAGACTGACAGGGGGCACTGAACACGCTGAAGCTTTCTTT
CASSRRLTGGTEHAEAFF
>TRBJ2-7|NA|NA|TRBV14
TGTGCCAGCAGCCCTCGATGGGGAGAGCAGTACTTC
CASSPRWGEQYF
>TRBJ2-2|NA|NA|TRBV19
TGTGCCAGTAGCGGACAGTCGAACACCGGGGAGCTGTTTTTT
CASSGQSNTGELFF
>TRBJ1-4|NA|TRBD1|TRBV6-5
TGTGCCAGCAGTAACCCGGGACAGGGGACCGAAAAACTGTTTTTT
CASSNPGQGTEKLFF
>TRBJ2-7|NA|TRBD1|TRBV5-1
TGCGCCAGCAGCTTATCCCCGGGACAGGCCTACGAGCAGTACTTC
CASSLSPGQAYEQYF
>TRBJ2-2|once|NA|TRBV4-1
TGCGCCAGCAGCCAAGATTCTTCCTGGGGCACCGGGGAGCTGTTTTTT
CASSQDSSWGTGELFF
>TRBJ1-5|NA|NA|TRBV6-6
TGTGCCAGCAGTCCTACGTGGGGCAATCAGCCCCAGCATTTT
CASSPTWGNQPQHF
>TRBJ2-3|NA|NA|TRBV7-2
TGTGCCAGCAGCTACCCCCCGGGGAATTCGGTCACAGATACGCAGTATTTT
CASSYPPGNSVTDTQYF